This paragraph covers one TCR beta chain sequence. Which antigen it targets is not known. No much larger clone is present one base from it, and per-base qualities are unavailable. The data were obtained in a study of T cells in localized non-small cell lung cancer (dated by TCRdb to about 2020). Describing the broader study: The study analyzed T cell repertoires of 200 to 250 early-stage NSCLC patients, comparing tumors and uninvolved tumor-adjacent lungs. The mean age of the NSCLC patients was under 70 years, with 120 to 150 men and 95 to 110 women. The cohort consisted of 200 to 300 treatment-naive NSCLC patients whose localized lung tumors had been resected.

TCR beta CDR3 regions were sequenced from DNA using the immunoSEQ Assay. Processing in the source paper ran as follows. To compute T cell density, TCR beta template counts were normalized to usable DNA, which was estimated by amplifying housekeeping genes. Richness was estimated with the preseqR package, extrapolating to 400,000 templates for PBMC samples and 120,000 templates for tissue samples. Clonality was taken to be one minus Pielou's evenness. Tissue-enriched TCRs were identified by differential abundance testing using productive amino-acid clonotypes, minimum total count 5 and alpha 0.1. The Jaccard Index and the Morisita Overlap Index were used to measure repertoire overlap between compartments. GLIPH clustered TCR beta CDR3s with public tetramer-defined viral CDR3s; viral motifs required at least three viral sequences plus V-gene enrichment. This immuneACCESS table, as held by TCRdb, lists in-frame sequences with V and J called but not all clones. Of the missing ones, under half trace to an unresolved V gene in checked studies; the others have no known cause. V and J calls and clone size are given by that table; D and trimming were obtained from the DNA. The sample table lists around 30,000 clones, about 91% of them with a count of one. The top ten clonotypes cover about 6% of the sample.

Broader findings and caveats from the paper: Multi-region tumor sequencing was not performed, so intratumor heterogeneity could not be excluded. Since the design was exploratory, TCR variables were selected using unadjusted p-values with no false-discovery rate correction. A median of 57 of the top 100 tumor clones turned up in the paired uninvolved adjacent lung, and approximately 30 of those clones also ranked among the top 100 of that same adjacent lung. Uninvolved tumor-adjacent lung showed the highest T cell clonality, higher than tumor, which suggests more focused antigenic responses in the adjacent lung. Longer overall survival was associated with higher T cell density in blood, whereas shorter survival was associated with higher clonality in adjacent lung.

At diagnosis, peripheral blood, uninvolved tumor-adjacent lung and tumor were collected and were preserved as a mix of fresh-frozen and FFPE material. Blood samples were analyzed as peripheral blood mononuclear cells for TCR repertoire profiling. Looking up the germline V gene yields CDR1 SGHAT and CDR2 FQNNGV. The CDR3 contains 15 residues, cysteine and phenylalanine counted. Solely the CDR3 DNA is kept, with 45 bases framed from the first base. V is clipped by 5 bases and J by 4 bases, and the sequence between their germline boundaries is 15 bases long. The source material was PBMCs, sampled before any cancer treatment. This clonotype was sampled from a man aged 40-75 years with stage II lung adenocarcinoma. The rearrangement combines TRBV11-2 with TRBJ2-1; the D call could be TRBD1 or TRBD2, with each sharing 5 bases. Read as DNA, the sequence is TGTGCCAGCAGCCTCGGGGCAGGGTTTTACAATGAGCAGTTCTTC. Translated, it gives CASSLGAGFYNEQFF.